A single sample gave rise to the 11 T cell receptor beta chains below, sequenced in a study of cytomegalovirus exposure and HLA in healthy donors. PCR used 60 Vbeta primers and 13 Jbeta primers. TCRdb's table, derived via immunoSEQ multiplex PCR, lists solely in-frame clones and lacks some. The data show about 160,000 clones, with approximately 80% seen just once and more than 1.5% held by the top ten. The source material was PBMCs. These receptors all come from a woman aged 18 to 35 in good health and CMV-seronegative.

This sequence joins TRBV19 and TRBJ2-1, with TRBD2 identical over 8 bases. This CDR3 comprises 15 residues. Germline values: CDR1 LNHDA, CDR2 SQIVND (reference sequence). The junction had 7 bases not matched to a gene; V was cut back by 5 bases and J by 4 bases. CDR3 sequence: CASSVIAGQYNEQFF. The CDR3 DNA sequence: TGTGCCAGTAGTGTCATAGCGGGGCAGTACAATGAGCAGTTCTTC.

The chain links TRBV19 to TRBJ1-2; 7 nucleotides match TRBD1. Germline V gives CDR1 LNHDA, CDR2 SQIVND (reference sequence). CDR3 length: 13 amino acids. V shed 9 bases and J 0 bases; nucleotides not matched to a gene: 4. This chain's CDR3 is CASAGTANYGYTF. Here the CDR3 DNA reads TGTGCCAGCGCCGGGACAGCTAACTATGGCTACACCTTC.

The chain links TRBV7-9 to TRBJ1-2, with a tentative D call TRBD1 (5 bases). The CDR3 covers 17 residues. Germline V gene sequence: CDR1 SEHNR, CDR2 FQNEAQ (reference sequence). Trimming cost V 4 bases and J 0 bases, with 18 bases left between them. The CDR3, as DNA: TGTGCCAGCAGCTCCTTTGGAGGGGAGCCCTCTAACTATGGCTACACCTTC. Protein sequence: CASSSFGGEPSNYGYTF.

This clone has only one observation. J is TRBJ2-2 and V is TRBV7-8, with 8 bases matching TRBD1. CDR3 length: 17 amino acids. Germline V lookup: CDR1 SGHVS, CDR2 FQNEAQ. The V segment lost 5 bases and the J segment 0 bases; nucleotides outside the gene matches: 8. The CDR3 is CASSRLRQGPNTGELFF. The CDR3 nucleotides read TGTGCCAGCAGCCGCCTACGACAGGGGCCGAACACCGGGGAGCTGTTTTTT.

The chain carries TRBV28 and TRBJ1-1; D may be TRBD1 (5 bases). Germline V gives CDR1 MDHEN, CDR2 SYDVKM. The length of the CDR3 is 14 residues. V was trimmed by 2 bases and J by 4 bases, leaving 11 bases between them. As DNA, the CDR3 is TGTGCCAGCAGTTTAGGTCAGGGAAGCACTGAAGCTTTCTTT. This sequence encodes CASSLGQGSTEAFF.

This clone was seen a few times. Written as DNA, the CDR3 is TGTGCCAGTAGTCAGGAGGGCTATGGCTACACCTTC. Amino acids: CASSQEGYGYTF. The chain uses TRBV19 and TRBJ1-2; D uncertain. In germline, CDR1 is LNHDA, CDR2 SQIVND (reference sequence). The CDR3 is 12 residues long. Trimming stripped 5 bases from V and 4 bases from J, with 8 bases between.

This sequence joins TRBV28 and TRBJ1-5; possible D gene TRBD1, 5 bases. This CDR3 has 14 residues. CDR1 and CDR2 from the germline V gene are MDHEN and SYDVKM. The ends were cut back, 5 bases at V and 6 bases at J, with 14 bases in the middle. Here the CDR3 reads CASSLFGATQPQHF. CDR3 in DNA: TGTGCCAGCAGTCTATTTGGGGCGACTCAGCCCCAGCATTTT.

The J gene is TRBJ2-5, the V gene TRBV5-1; 16 positions agree with TRBD2. The germline gives CDR1 SGHRS, CDR2 YFSETQ. After removal of 4 bases from V and 1 base from J, the junction contained 10 bases not matched to a gene. This CDR3 comprises 19 residues. The DNA for the CDR3 is TGCGCCAGCAGCCCAAGACCGGGACTAGCGGGGGGGACCCAAGAGACCCAGTACTTC. It encodes CASSPRPGLAGGTQETQYF.

This rearrangement joins TRBV5-1 to TRBJ2-3, with D perhaps TRBD2 (6 bases). Germline V CDR1 and CDR2: SGHRS, YFSETQ. Trimming removed 0 bases at V and 1 base at J, with 9 bases between. This CDR3 contains 15 residues. Here the CDR3 reads CASSLASGGTDTQYF. The CDR3 bases are TGCGCCAGCAGCTTGGCATCGGGGGGCACAGATACGCAGTATTTT.

The chain couples TRBV2 to TRBJ1-4; a possible D gene is TRBD1 (5 bases). CDR3 length: 13 amino acids. Trimming left V 3 bases short and J 8 bases short, with 10 bases between. The germline CDR1 and CDR2 sequences are SNHLY and FYNNEI. The CDR3 protein is CASSDLGGEKLFF. Here the CDR3 DNA reads TGTGCCAGCAGTGATCTGGGGGGGGAAAAACTGTTTTTT.

The chain uses TRBV5-1 and TRBJ2-6; a weak D match, TRBD2 (5 bases). This CDR3 has 15 amino acids. V lost 2 bases and J 2 bases, leaving 8 bases between the germline ends. Per germline, CDR1 SGHRS and CDR2 YFSETQ. CDR3 sequence: CASSLTGTGANVLTF. DNA of the CDR3: TGCGCCAGCAGCTTAACCGGGACTGGGGCCAACGTCCTGACTTTC.